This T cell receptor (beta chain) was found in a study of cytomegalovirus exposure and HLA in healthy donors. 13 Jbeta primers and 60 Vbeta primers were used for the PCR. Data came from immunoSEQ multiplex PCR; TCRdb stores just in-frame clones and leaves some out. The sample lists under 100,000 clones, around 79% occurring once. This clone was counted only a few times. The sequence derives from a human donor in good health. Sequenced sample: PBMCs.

In DNA, the CDR3 is TGTGCCAGCACCGACAGGGGGAGAGGAGAAAAACTGTTTTTT. The encoded protein is CASTDRGRGEKLFF. The rearrangement joins TRBV6-5 to TRBJ1-4; 9 bases line up with TRBD1. The CDR3 is made up of 14 amino acids. With 7 bases clipped from V and 8 bases from J, the junction kept 8 bases outside the gene matches. Germline CDR1 reads MNHEY; CDR2 reads SVGAGI.